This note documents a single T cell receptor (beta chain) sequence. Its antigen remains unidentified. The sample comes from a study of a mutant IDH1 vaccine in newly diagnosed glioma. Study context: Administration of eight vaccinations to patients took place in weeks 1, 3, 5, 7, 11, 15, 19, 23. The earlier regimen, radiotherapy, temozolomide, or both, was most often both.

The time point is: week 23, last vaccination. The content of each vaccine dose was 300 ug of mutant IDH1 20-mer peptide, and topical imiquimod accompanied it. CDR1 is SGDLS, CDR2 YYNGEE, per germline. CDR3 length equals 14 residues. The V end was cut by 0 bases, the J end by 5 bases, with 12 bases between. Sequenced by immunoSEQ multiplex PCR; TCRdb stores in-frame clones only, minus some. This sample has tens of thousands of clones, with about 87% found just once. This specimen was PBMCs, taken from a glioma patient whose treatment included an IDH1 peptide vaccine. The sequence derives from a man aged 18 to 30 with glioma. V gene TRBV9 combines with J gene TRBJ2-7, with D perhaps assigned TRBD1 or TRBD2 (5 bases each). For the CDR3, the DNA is TGTGCCAGCAGCGTAGTCGACGGGACCCACGAGCAGTACTTC. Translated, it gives CASSVVDGTHEQYF.